The 8 T cell receptor beta chains below were found in one sample sequenced in a study of blood T cell repertoires in COVID-19. Libraries were prepared by immunoSEQ multiplex PCR; TCRdb keeps only in-frame clonotypes and omits some of them. The table includes tens of thousands of clones, around 88% detected once. Sequenced input: peripheral blood. These receptor sequences come from a man between 60 and 75 years old with acute or convalescent COVID-19.

The chain uses TRBV7-3 and TRBJ2-1, with 11 nucleotides matching TRBD2. Germline V gene lookup returns CDR1 SGHTA and CDR2 FQGTGA. V shed 4 bases, J shed 3 bases, and the junction held 5 bases outside the gene matches. The CDR3 loop spans 16 amino acids. In DNA form, the CDR3 reads TGTGCCAGCAGCTCTACTAGCGGGAGCCTCTACAATGAGCAGTTCTTC. It encodes CASSSTSGSLYNEQFF.

This sequence joins TRBV19 and TRBJ1-5; D possibly corresponds to TRBD1 (5 bases). The CDR3 loop spans 16 amino acids. V lost 4 bases, J lost 0 bases, and 13 bases lay in between. Germline V lookup: CDR1 LNHDA, CDR2 SQIVND (reference sequence). The CDR3 loop reads CASSNGRVDSNQPQHF. The CDR3 nucleotides read TGTGCCAGTAGTAATGGCAGGGTGGATAGCAATCAGCCCCAGCATTTT.

The chain carries TRBV28 and TRBJ1-6, with D unresolved. Between the trimmed V and J ends, which lost 10 bases and 9 bases, there was a span of 16 bases. Germline values: CDR1 MDHEN, CDR2 SYDVKM. The CDR3 is 13 amino acids. The CDR3 DNA reads TGTGCCACCCTCAAGACTCTAGTTTCACCCCTCCACTTT. Translated: CATLKTLVSPLHF.

The chain links TRBV5-1 to TRBJ2-7, with unresolved D. Germline loops: CDR1 SGHRS, CDR2 YFSETQ. This CDR3 is 14 amino acids long. V gave up 2 bases and J gave up 2 bases, with 11 bases separating them. The CDR3 bases are TGCGCCAGCAGCTTTTCGGCGGCTGCCTACGAGCAGTACTTC. Protein product: CASSFSAAAYEQYF.

The chain combines TRBV7-3 with TRBJ2-2; a possible D gene is TRBD1 (6 bases). The germline gives CDR1 SGHTA, CDR2 FQGTGA. Between the trimmed V and J ends, which lost 7 bases and 4 bases, there was a span of 10 bases. CDR3 size: 13 residues. CDR3 bases: TGTGCCAGCACAGGGGAGACCACCGGGGAGCTGTTTTTT. Protein sequence: CASTGETTGELFF.

The V and J genes are TRBV4-1 and TRBJ2-1; 9 nucleotides match TRBD2. J lost 3 bases, V lost 0 bases, and 6 bases had no gene match. The V gene's germline CDR1 is MGHRA and CDR2 YSYEKL. The CDR3 sequence is 17 residues long. The CDR3 loop is CASSQDRAGGHYNEQFF. CDR3 in DNA: TGCGCCAGCAGCCAAGATAGGGCGGGAGGGCACTACAATGAGCAGTTCTTC.

The chain combines TRBV2 with TRBJ2-7; unclear D gene. Trimming pared 5 bases from V and 5 bases from J, leaving 7 bases between. Germline V gives CDR1 SNHLY, CDR2 FYNNEI. CDR3 length: 11 residues. CDR3 DNA: TGTGCCAGCAGTTATTTTAACGAGCAGTACTTC. Its translation: CASSYFNEQYF.

This chain joins TRBV7-8 and TRBJ1-2, with D perhaps TRBD1 (5 bases). From germline, CDR1 is SGHVS and CDR2 FQNEAQ. V shed 5 bases and J shed 2 bases, with 18 bases lying between them. CDR3 size: 16 residues. The CDR3 DNA follows: TGTGCCAGCAGCCCGGGGGACGGAGTATCCAACTATGGCTACACCTTC. Protein sequence: CASSPGDGVSNYGYTF.